This T cell receptor beta chain was identified during a study of CD8+CD57+ T cells in acquired aplastic anemia. The CDR3 has 15 residues. Germline loops: CDR1 LNHNV, CDR2 YYDKDF (reference sequence). V was shortened by 3 bases and J by 3 bases, with 15 bases between the two germline ends. The table lists this clonotype with a few counts. Genomic DNA constituted the template upon which TCR beta VDJ and CDR3 profiling was performed. TCRdb itself ran the reads through MiXCR, one entry per CDR3 protein. Among some 200,000 distinct CDR3 sequences, over 60% were seen once, and the ten largest hold about 29%.

V gene TRBV15 combines with J gene TRBJ2-7, with a tentative D call TRBD2 (6 bases). The specimen sequenced was sorted CD4+, CD8+, or CD8+CD57+ T cells (not recorded which) from PBMCs. The origin of this receptor is a human donor in good health. This CDR3 reads CATSSPGLNVYEQYF. CDR3 nucleotides: TGTGCCACCAGCAGCCCGGGACTCAACGTCTACGAGCAGTACTTC.